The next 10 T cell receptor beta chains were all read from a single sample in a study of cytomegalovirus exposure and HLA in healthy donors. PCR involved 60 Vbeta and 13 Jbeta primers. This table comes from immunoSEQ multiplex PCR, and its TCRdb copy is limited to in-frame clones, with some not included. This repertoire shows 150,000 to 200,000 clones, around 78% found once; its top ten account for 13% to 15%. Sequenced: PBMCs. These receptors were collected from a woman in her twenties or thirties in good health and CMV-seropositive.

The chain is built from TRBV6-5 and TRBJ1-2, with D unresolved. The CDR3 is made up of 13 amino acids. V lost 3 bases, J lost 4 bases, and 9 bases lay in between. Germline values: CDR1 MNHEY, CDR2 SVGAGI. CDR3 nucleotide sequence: TGTGCCAGCAGTTATGAACAGAGCTATGGCTACACCTTC. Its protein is CASSYEQSYGYTF.

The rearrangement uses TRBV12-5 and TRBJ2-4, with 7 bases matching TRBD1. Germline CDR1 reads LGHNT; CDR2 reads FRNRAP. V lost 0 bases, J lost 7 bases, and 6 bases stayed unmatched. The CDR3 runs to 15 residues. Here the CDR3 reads CASGLVTGVGNIQYF. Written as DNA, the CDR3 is TGTGCTAGTGGTTTGGTTACAGGGGTGGGTAACATTCAGTACTTC.

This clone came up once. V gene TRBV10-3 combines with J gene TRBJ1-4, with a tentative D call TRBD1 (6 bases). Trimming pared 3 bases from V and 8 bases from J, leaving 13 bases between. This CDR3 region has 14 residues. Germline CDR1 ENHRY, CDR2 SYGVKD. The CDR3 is CAISEDGQIEKLFF. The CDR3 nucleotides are TGTGCCATCAGTGAAGACGGACAGATCGAAAAACTGTTTTTT.

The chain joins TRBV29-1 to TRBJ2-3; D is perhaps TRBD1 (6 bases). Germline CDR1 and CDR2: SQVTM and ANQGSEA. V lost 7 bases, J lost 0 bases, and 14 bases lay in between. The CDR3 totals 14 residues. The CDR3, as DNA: TGCAGCGCAGACAGGAAACCTAGCACAGATACGCAGTATTTT. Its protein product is CSADRKPSTDTQYF.

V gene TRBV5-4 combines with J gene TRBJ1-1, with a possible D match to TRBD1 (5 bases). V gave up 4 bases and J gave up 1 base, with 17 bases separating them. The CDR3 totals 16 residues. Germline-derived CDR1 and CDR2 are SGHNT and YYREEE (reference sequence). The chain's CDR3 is CASSNPKGSGNTEAFF. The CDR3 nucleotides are TGTGCCAGCAGCAACCCAAAGGGGTCCGGGAACACTGAAGCTTTCTTT.

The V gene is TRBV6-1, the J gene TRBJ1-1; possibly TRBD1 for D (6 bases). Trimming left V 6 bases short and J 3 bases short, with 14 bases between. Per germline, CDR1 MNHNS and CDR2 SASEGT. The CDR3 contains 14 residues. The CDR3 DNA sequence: TGTGCCAGCAGAGTGTTCCACAGGGACACTGAAGCTTTCTTT. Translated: CASRVFHRDTEAFF.

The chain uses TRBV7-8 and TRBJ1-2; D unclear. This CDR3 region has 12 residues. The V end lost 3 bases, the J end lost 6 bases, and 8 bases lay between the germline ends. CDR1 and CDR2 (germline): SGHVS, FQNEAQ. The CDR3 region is CASSFTADGYTF. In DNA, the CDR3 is TGTGCCAGCAGCTTTACAGCCGATGGCTACACCTTC.

CDR3 in amino acids: CASLKEYGNQPQHF. DNA for the CDR3: TGTGCCAGCCTTAAGGAGTATGGCAATCAGCCCCAGCATTTT. The chain employs TRBV2 and TRBJ1-5; unclear D gene. V lost 8 bases, J lost 2 bases, and 13 bases lay in between. This CDR3 comprises 14 residues. Germline V gene data show CDR1 as SNHLY and CDR2 as FYNNEI.

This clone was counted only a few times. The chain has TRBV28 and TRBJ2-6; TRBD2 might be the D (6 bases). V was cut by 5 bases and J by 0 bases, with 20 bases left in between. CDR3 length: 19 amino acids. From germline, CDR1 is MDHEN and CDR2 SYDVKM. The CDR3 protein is CASSRITGTGSSGANVLTF. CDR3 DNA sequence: TGTGCCAGCAGTCGTATAACCGGGACTGGGAGCTCTGGGGCCAACGTCCTGACTTTC. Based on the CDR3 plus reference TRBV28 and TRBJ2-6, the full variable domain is DVKVTQSSRYLVKRTGEKVFLECVQDMDHENMFWYRQDPGLGLRLIYFSYDVKMKEKGDIPEGYSVSREKKERFSLILESASTNQTSMYLCASSRITGTGSSGANVLTFGAGSRLTVL.

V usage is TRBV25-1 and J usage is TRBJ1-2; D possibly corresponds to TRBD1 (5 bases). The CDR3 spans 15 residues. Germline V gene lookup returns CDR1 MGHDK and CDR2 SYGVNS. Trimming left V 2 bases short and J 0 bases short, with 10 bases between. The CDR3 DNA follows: TGTGCCAGCAGTGAAGCAGGGCGGCCTAACTATGGCTACACCTTC. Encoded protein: CASSEAGRPNYGYTF.